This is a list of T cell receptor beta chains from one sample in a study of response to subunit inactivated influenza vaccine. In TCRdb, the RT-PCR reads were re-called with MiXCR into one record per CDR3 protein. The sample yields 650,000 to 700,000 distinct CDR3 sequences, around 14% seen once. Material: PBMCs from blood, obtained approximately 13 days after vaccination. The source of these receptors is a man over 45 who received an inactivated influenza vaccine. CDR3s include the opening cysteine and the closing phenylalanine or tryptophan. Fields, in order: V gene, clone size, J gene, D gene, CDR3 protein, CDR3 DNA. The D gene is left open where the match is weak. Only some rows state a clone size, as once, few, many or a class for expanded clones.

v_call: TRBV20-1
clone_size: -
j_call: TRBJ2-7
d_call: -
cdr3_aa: CSARGTGRTYEQYF
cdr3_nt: TGCAGTGCTAGAGGAACGGGACGAACCTACGAGCAGTACTTC

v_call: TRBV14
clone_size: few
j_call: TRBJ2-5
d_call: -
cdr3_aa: CASSWSGPQETQYF
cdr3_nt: TGTGCCAGCAGCTGGTCCGGCCCACAAGAGACCCAGTACTTC

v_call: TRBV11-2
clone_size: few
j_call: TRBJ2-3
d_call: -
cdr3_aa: CASIQGGGDTQYF
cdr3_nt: TGTGCCAGCATCCAAGGGGGTGGAGATACGCAGTATTTT

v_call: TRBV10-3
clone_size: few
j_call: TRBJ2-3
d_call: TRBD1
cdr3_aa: CAISGTGGRVDTQYF
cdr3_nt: TGTGCCATCAGTGGGACAGGGGGCAGGGTAGATACGCAGTATTTT

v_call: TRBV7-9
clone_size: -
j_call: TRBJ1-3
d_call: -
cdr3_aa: CASSLVGPDGNTIYF
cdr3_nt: TGTGCCAGCAGCTTAGTGGGGCCCGACGGAAACACCATATATTTT

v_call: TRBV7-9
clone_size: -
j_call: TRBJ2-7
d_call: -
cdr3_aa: CASSGHGGLDSYEQYF
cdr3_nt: TGTGCCAGCAGCGGCCACGGGGGGCTCGACTCCTACGAGCAGTACTTC

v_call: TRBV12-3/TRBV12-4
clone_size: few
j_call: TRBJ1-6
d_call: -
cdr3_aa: CASSLQSSSPLHF
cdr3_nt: TGTGCCAGCAGTTTGCAGTCGAGCTCACCCCTCCACTTT

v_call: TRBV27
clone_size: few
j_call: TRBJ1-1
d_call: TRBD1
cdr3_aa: CASSLWGTGGPGSNTEAFF
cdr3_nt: TGTGCCAGCAGTTTATGGGGGACAGGGGGGCCGGGATCGAACACTGAAGCTTTCTTT

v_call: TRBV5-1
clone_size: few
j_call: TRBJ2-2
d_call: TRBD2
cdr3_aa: CASSSSMTGGYTGELFF
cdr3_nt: TGCGCCAGCAGCTCGTCCATGACCGGGGGGTACACCGGGGAGCTGTTTTTT

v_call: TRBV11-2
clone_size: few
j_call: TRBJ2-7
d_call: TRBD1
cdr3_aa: CASSLVGQGARDLEQYF
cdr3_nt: TGTGCCAGCAGCTTAGTTGGACAGGGGGCTCGGGACCTCGAGCAGTACTTC

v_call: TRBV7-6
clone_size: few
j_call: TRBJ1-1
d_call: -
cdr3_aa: CASSLDSHPLGAFF
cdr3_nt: TGTGCCAGCAGCTTAGATTCTCACCCTTTAGGAGCTTTCTTT

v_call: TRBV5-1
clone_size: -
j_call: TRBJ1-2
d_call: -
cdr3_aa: CASSRDNLYGYTF
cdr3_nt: TGCGCCAGCAGCCGGGACAACCTCTATGGCTACACCTTC

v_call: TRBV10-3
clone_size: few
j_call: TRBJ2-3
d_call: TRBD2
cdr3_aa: CAISDPGGFTDTQYF
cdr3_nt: TGTGCCATCAGTGACCCGGGGGGATTCACAGATACGCAGTATTTT

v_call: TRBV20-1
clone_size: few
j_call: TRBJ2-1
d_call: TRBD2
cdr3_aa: CSATRGGSHYNEQFF
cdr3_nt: TGCAGTGCTACCCGCGGCGGGAGTCACTACAATGAGCAGTTCTTC

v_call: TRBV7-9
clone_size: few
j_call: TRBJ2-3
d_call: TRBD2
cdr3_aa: CASNSGGVTDTQYF
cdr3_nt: TGTGCCAGCAACAGCGGGGGAGTCACAGATACGCAGTATTTT

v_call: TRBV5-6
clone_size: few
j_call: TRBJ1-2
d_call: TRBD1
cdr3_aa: CASSVLRDREANGYTF
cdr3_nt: TGTGCCAGCAGCGTTTTACGGGACAGGGAAGCAAATGGCTACACCTTC

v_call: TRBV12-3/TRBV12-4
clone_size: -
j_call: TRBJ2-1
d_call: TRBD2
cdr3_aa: CASSLSGGQGEQFF
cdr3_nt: TGTGCCAGCAGTTTGTCGGGGGGGCAGGGTGAGCAGTTCTTC

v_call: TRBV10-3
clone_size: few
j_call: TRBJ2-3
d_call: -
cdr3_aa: CATGGGDTQYF
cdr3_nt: TGTGCCACTGGAGGGGGGGATACGCAGTATTTT

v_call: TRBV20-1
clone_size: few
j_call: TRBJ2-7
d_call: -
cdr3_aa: CSARVPQGPGQYF
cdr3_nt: TGCAGTGCTAGGGTACCACAGGGCCCGGGGCAGTACTTC

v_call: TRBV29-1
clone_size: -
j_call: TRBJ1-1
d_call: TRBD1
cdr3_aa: CSVLYRGRTEAFF
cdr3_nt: TGCAGCGTTCTTTACAGGGGGAGGACTGAAGCTTTCTTT

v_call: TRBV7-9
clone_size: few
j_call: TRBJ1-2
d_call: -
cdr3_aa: CASSLGTGLGGYTF
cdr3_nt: TGTGCCAGCAGCTTAGGGACGGGCCTGGGTGGCTACACCTTC

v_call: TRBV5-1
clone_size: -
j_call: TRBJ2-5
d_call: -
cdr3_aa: CASSPEGETQYF
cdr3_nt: TGCGCCAGCAGCCCCGAGGGGGAGACCCAGTACTTC

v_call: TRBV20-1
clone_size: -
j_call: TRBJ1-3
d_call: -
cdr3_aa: CSARDNLKPEPNTIYF
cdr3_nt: TGCAGTGCTAGAGATAATCTAAAGCCTGAGCCGAACACCATATATTTT

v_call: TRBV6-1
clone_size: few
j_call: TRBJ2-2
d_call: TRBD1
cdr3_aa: CASRTGTVNTGELFF
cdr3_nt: TGTGCCAGCAGAACCGGGACAGTGAACACCGGGGAGCTGTTTTTT

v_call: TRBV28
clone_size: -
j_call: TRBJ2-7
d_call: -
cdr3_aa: CASRQDVYEQYF
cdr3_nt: TGTGCCAGCAGACAGGACGTCTACGAGCAGTACTTC

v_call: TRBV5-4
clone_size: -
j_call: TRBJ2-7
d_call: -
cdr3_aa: CASSGWGRDEQYF
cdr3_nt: TGTGCCAGCAGCGGGTGGGGGCGCGACGAGCAGTACTTC

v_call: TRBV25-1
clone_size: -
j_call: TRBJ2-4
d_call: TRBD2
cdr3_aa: CASSGAGGTRENIQYF
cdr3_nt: TGTGCCAGCAGTGGAGCGGGGGGGACGCGGGAAAACATTCAGTACTTC

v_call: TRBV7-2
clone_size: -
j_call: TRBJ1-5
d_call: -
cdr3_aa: CASSLAREQPQHF
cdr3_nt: TGTGCCAGCAGCTTAGCACGAGAACAGCCCCAGCATTTT

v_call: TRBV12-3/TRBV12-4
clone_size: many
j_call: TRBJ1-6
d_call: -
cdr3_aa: CASHQGWSSYNSPLHF
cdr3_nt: TGTGCCAGCCATCAAGGGTGGAGCTCCTATAATTCACCCCTCCACTTT

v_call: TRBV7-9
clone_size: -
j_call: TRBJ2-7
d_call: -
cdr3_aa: CASSSPVQGPRHNEQYF
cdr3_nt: TGTGCCAGCAGCTCTCCGGTTCAGGGGCCTCGGCACAACGAGCAGTACTTC

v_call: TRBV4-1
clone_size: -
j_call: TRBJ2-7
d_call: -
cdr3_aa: CASSHSGQETYEQYF
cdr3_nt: TGCGCCAGCAGCCACTCCGGACAAGAAACCTACGAGCAGTACTTC

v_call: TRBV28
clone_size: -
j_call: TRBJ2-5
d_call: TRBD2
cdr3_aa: CASSFQWGLTSGSLSQETQYF
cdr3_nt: TGTGCCAGCAGTTTCCAATGGGGGTTGACTAGCGGGAGCTTAAGTCAAGAGACCCAGTACTTC

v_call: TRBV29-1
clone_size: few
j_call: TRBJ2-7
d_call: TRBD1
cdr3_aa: CSVKQGASYEQYF
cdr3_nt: TGCAGCGTGAAACAGGGGGCGAGTTACGAGCAGTACTTC

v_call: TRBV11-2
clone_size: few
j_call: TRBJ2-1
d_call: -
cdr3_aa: CASRTTKPWGEQFF
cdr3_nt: TGTGCCAGCAGGACCACTAAGCCTTGGGGAGAGCAGTTCTTC

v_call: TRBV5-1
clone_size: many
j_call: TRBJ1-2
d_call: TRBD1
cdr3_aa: CASSLDPRTGYGYTF
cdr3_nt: TGCGCCAGCAGCTTGGACCCTCGGACAGGGTATGGCTACACCTTC

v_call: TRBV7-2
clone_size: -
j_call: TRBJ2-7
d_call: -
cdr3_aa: CASRGRVHEQYF
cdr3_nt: TGTGCCAGCAGGGGCAGGGTTCACGAGCAGTACTTC